One T cell receptor beta chain is described in this entry. CDR1 SGHKS and CDR2 YYEKEE come from the germline V gene (reference sequence). The CDR3 runs to 17 residues. With V trimmed by 0 bases and J by 0 bases, 7 bases remained unmatched. This record belongs to a study of response to subunit inactivated influenza vaccine. A single record per CDR3 protein comes from TCRdb applying MiXCR to the RT-PCR reads. Of 500,000 to 550,000 distinct CDR3 sequences in the sample, approximately 20% are singletons; the top ten hold approximately 3%. The same data also went into a second study, on T cells expressing NK-cell markers. According to that study: It was by 5'RACE template switching with UMIs that TCR beta cDNA was made. The authors derived TCR beta repertoires from sorted CD3+CD56+NKG2C+, CD3+CD56+NKG2C- and CD3+CD56-NKG2C+ T cells. Serological testing identified most of the eight sequenced donors as HCMV-seropositive and one as seronegative.

The gene calls are TRBV5-5 and TRBJ2-7, with 9 bases aligning to TRBD1. The source was CD4+ T cells sorted from PBMCs, collected 12 days after vaccination. The clonotype originates from a man in his forties or fifties who received an inactivated influenza vaccine. The CDR3 sequence: CASSLEWTGAFSYEQYF. CDR3 nucleotide sequence: TGTGCCAGCAGCTTGGAATGGACAGGGGCTTTCTCCTACGAGCAGTACTTC.